This passage covers 18 T cell receptor beta chains from one sample sequenced in a study of blood T cell repertoires in COVID-19. Only in-frame clones appear in the TCRdb table, and some are missing; sequencing was by immunoSEQ multiplex PCR. Seen here are about 61,000 clones, about 88% observed once, and the top ten hold 20% to 25%. Sequenced input: peripheral blood. These receptors originate from a woman aged 50 to 65 with active or convalescent COVID-19.

The chain joins TRBV2 to TRBJ2-6; TRBD1 matches at 8 bases. V dropped 5 bases and J dropped 0; count of bases not matched to a gene: 9. The CDR3 is 18 residues long. Germline-derived CDR1 and CDR2 are SNHLY and FYNNEI. CDR3 sequence reads: CASSWAGTGGSGANVLTF. As DNA, the CDR3 is TGTGCCAGCAGTTGGGCCGGGACAGGAGGCTCTGGGGCCAACGTCCTGACTTTC.

The rearrangement uses TRBV2 and TRBJ2-1; TRBD2 matches 11 bases. The germline V gene encodes CDR1 SNHLY and CDR2 FYNNEI. The length of the CDR3 is 16 residues. V lost 5 bases, J lost 3 bases, and 6 bases stayed unmatched. The CDR3 sequence is CASSRASGRFYNEQFF. For the CDR3, the DNA is TGTGCCAGCAGTCGAGCTAGCGGGAGGTTCTACAATGAGCAGTTCTTC.

J is TRBJ2-5 and V is TRBV19; maybe TRBD1 (6 bases). This CDR3 comprises 13 residues. V lost 1 base to trimming and J lost 6 bases, with 9 bases between them. Germline V gene data show CDR1 as LNHDA and CDR2 as SQIVND (reference sequence). The CDR3 sequence is CASSIATGKTQYF. CDR3 in DNA: TGTGCCAGTAGTATAGCCACAGGGAAGACCCAGTACTTC.

The V call is TRBV7-8, the J call TRBJ1-2; TRBD1 aligns across 8 bases. From germline, CDR1 is SGHVS and CDR2 FQNEAQ. V was clipped by 2 bases and J by 7 bases; unmatched bases: 15. The CDR3 is 17 residues long. The CDR3 sequence: CASSLTRTGPLAIGYTF. CDR3 nucleotide sequence: TGTGCCAGCAGCTTAACCCGGACAGGGCCTCTCGCTATTGGCTACACCTTC.

The V gene is TRBV29-1, the J gene TRBJ1-1; TRBD1 matches 9 bases. The CDR3 is 12 residues long. The germline V gene has CDR1 SQVTM and CDR2 ANQGSEA. The DNA of the CDR3 is TGCAGTGCGGAGACAGGGGGAACTGAAGCTTTCTTT. Translating it yields CSAETGGTEAFF. The variable domain in full, with the rest retrieved from reference TRBV29-1 and TRBJ1-1, is SAVISQKPSRDICQRGTSLTIQCQVDSQVTMMFWYRQQPGQSLTLIATANQGSEATYESGFVIDKFPISRPNLTFSTLTVSNMSPEDSSIYLCSAETGGTEAFFGQGTRLTVV.

V is TRBV9 and J is TRBJ2-3; D unclear. CDR1 SGDLS and CDR2 YYNGEE come from the germline V gene. Trimming shortened V by 2 bases and J by 0 bases, and 4 bases separated the two germline ends. The CDR3 spans 13 residues. The DNA of the CDR3 is TGTGCCAGCAGCGTCCGTAGCACAGATACGCAGTATTTT. Protein sequence: CASSVRSTDTQYF.

This chain's CDR3 is CASSFSHAGPYEQYF. The CDR3 DNA is TGCGCCAGCAGCTTTTCGCACGCAGGGCCCTACGAGCAGTACTTC. The chain joins TRBV5-1 to TRBJ2-7; tentatively, D is TRBD1 (5 bases). The CDR3 totals 15 residues. Germline V gene lookup returns CDR1 SGHRS and CDR2 YFSETQ. V lost 2 bases and J 2 bases, leaving 14 bases between the germline ends. Based on the CDR3 plus reference TRBV5-1 and TRBJ2-7, the full variable domain is KAGVTQTPRYLIKTRGQQVTLSCSPISGHRSVSWYQQTPGQGLQFLFEYFSETQRNKGNFPGRFSGRQFSNSRSEMNVSTLELGDSALYLCASSFSHAGPYEQYFGPGTRLTVT.

The chain uses TRBV29-1 and TRBJ1-1; 8 bases fit TRBD1. The CDR3 runs 14 residues. With V trimmed by 6 bases and J by 2 bases, 8 bases remained unmatched. The germline gives CDR1 SQVTM, CDR2 ANQGSEA. Written as DNA, the CDR3 is TGCAGCGTGTCCCGGACAGGGTTTAACACTGAAGCTTTCTTT. This codes for CSVSRTGFNTEAFF.

This clone showed up just once. The V call is TRBV24-1, the J call TRBJ2-1, with 8 bases matching TRBD2. The V segment lost 11 bases and the J segment 3 bases; nucleotides outside the gene matches: 8. This CDR3 region has 14 residues. The germline V gene has CDR1 KGHDR and CDR2 SFDVKD. The CDR3 spells CAIGGSGDYNEQFF. CDR3 sequence (DNA): TGTGCCATTGGGGGTAGCGGGGACTACAATGAGCAGTTCTTC.

In this sample, this clone turned up once. The V gene is TRBV28, the J gene TRBJ1-5, with 9 positions matching TRBD1. The CDR3 runs to 14 residues. Germline loops: CDR1 MDHEN, CDR2 SYDVKM. V was clipped by 6 bases and J by 4 bases; unmatched bases: 4. The CDR3 sequence is CASSPGTGNQPQHF. CDR3 in DNA: TGTGCCAGCAGCCCCGGGACAGGGAATCAGCCCCAGCATTTT. Together with reference TRBV28 and TRBJ1-5, the CDR3 gives the full variable domain: DVKVTQSSRYLVKRTGEKVFLECVQDMDHENMFWYRQDPGLGLRLIYFSYDVKMKEKGDIPEGYSVSREKKERFSLILESASTNQTSMYLCASSPGTGNQPQHFGDGTRLSIL.

V usage is TRBV18 and J usage is TRBJ2-3; D is possibly TRBD2 (7 bases). This CDR3 region has 17 residues. CDR1 is KGHSH, CDR2 LQKENI, per germline. Trimming left V 3 bases short and J 2 bases short, with 18 bases between. CDR3 protein: CASSPGGGGALTDTQYF. In nucleotides, the CDR3 is TGTGCCAGCTCACCCGGCGGAGGGGGGGCTCTCACAGATACGCAGTATTTT.

This clone came up once. The chain recombines TRBV9 with TRBJ2-2, with D possibly TRBD2 on 5 matching bases. CDR1 SGDLS and CDR2 YYNGEE come from the germline V gene. V was pared by 0 bases and J by 7 bases, with 10 bases between. This CDR3 region has 14 residues. CDR3 residues: CASSVGTRDGELFF. The DNA of the CDR3 is TGTGCCAGCAGCGTAGGTACTCGGGACGGGGAGCTGTTTTTT.

J is TRBJ1-3 and V is TRBV29-1; TRBD1 matches at 9 bases. The CDR3 consists of 15 residues. CDR1 is SQVTM, CDR2 ANQGSEA, per germline. The trim removed 5 bases at V and 0 bases at J, leaving 5 bases unmatched. The CDR3: CSVLGQGNSGNTIYF. As DNA, the CDR3 is TGCAGCGTTCTCGGACAGGGGAACTCTGGAAACACCATATATTTT.

This clone was seen only a few times. V usage is TRBV19 and J usage is TRBJ2-7; TRBD1 aligns across 9 bases. V lost 4 bases, J lost 4 bases, and 8 bases stayed unmatched. The CDR3 is 15 amino acids. The germline CDR1 and CDR2 sequences are LNHDA and SQIVND (reference sequence). The CDR3 is CASSSPWTGEYEQYF. Written as DNA, the CDR3 is TGTGCCAGTAGTAGTCCCTGGACAGGGGAGTACGAGCAGTACTTC.

CDR3 DNA: TGTGCCAGCAGCCAAGGGCAGGGCAGCTCCTACGAGCAGTACTTC. Amino acids: CASSQGQGSSYEQYF. The rearrangement uses TRBV3-1 (or the pseudogene TRBV3-2) and TRBJ2-7; D is perhaps TRBD1 (5 bases). This CDR3 has 15 amino acids. Germline V gene lookup returns CDR1 LGHDT and CDR2 YNNKEL (reference sequence). V gave up 1 base and J gave up 0 bases, with 10 bases separating them.

The chain employs TRBV12-5 and TRBJ1-5; TRBD1 matches 10 bases. Germline assignment: CDR1 LGHNT and CDR2 FRNRAP. The CDR3 length is 19 residues. V trimming: 3 bases; J trimming: 3 bases; junction bases outside the gene matches: 14. The CDR3, as DNA: TGTGCTAGTGGTTTCAAAGGGACAGGGGATCTACAGCCCAATCAGCCCCAGCATTTT. It codes for CASGFKGTGDLQPNQPQHF.

The chain links TRBV27 to TRBJ1-5; D not certain. V was cut by 6 bases and J by 0 bases, with 9 bases left in between. Germline V gene lookup returns CDR1 MNHEY and CDR2 SMNVEV (reference sequence). The CDR3 is 14 residues long. The CDR3 here is CASSPEHSNQPQHF. The CDR3 nucleotides read TGTGCCAGCAGCCCCGAGCATAGCAATCAGCCCCAGCATTTT.

This chain uses TRBV7-8 with TRBJ2-1; D might be TRBD1 (6 bases). Germline values: CDR1 SGHVS, CDR2 FQNEAQ. V lost 5 bases to trimming and J lost 6 bases, with 20 bases between them. The CDR3 length is 16 residues. The CDR3 loop is CASSQQTGYQINEQFF. The CDR3 DNA reads as TGTGCCAGCAGCCAACAAACAGGGTATCAGATCAATGAGCAGTTCTTC.